The present entry profiles one T cell receptor beta chain with its context. In its sample, this clonotype was seen many times. No cognate antigen has been identified for it. Qualities for individual bases were not recorded, and no much larger clone is one base off. The library was built by means of 5' RACE. The instrument was a NextSeq 500. To correct for sequencing error and PCR bias, the TCR library protocol tagged individual cDNA molecules with unique molecular identifiers. TCR alpha and beta chains were both sequenced, and the abundances of alpha and beta sequences in each sample were closely correlated with each other. Under the source paper's analysis protocol: Decombinator V4 was used to annotate the V gene, J gene and CDR3 of the TCR sequences. Expanded TCRs were defined as changing significantly between any two time points under a Poisson model with p below 0.0001. Abundances of TCRs were expressed as counts per million after normalisation to the total number of TCRs sequenced in each sample. TRAV1-2 paired with TRAJ12, TRAJ20 or TRAJ33 defined MAIT TCRs, while TRAV10 paired with TRAJ18 defined iNKT TCRs. VDJdb, accessed on 1 November 2021, was searched for TCRs annotated for CMV, EBV and SARS-CoV-2, and TCRs annotated for more than one antigen were excluded. The public reads were quality trimmed at Q25 with fastp and then assembled into clones with MiXCR by TCRdb, keeping productive beta chains. Each entry merges the rows of one CDR3 protein and shows their most common DNA and genes. In this record, the V and J calls reflect TCRdb's handling and not the investigators' own analysis. The sample contains some 38,000 distinct CDR3 sequences, less than 7% of them found a single time. Under 4.5% of the sample rests with the top ten.

This was a case-control study nested in a cohort of healthcare workers in London, UK, who had nasopharyngeal swab PCR tests and blood samples taken every week. Between 23 and 31 March 2020, the week of the UK lockdown, healthcare workers were enrolled and then followed up weekly for as long as 16 weeks. The source of the sample is a study of early T cells in non-severe SARS-CoV-2 infection (dated by TCRdb to 2020 to 2022). Regarding the study in general: Because TCR sequencing was done on bulk RNA from unsorted whole blood, the alpha and beta chains could not be paired. The study at large found these results: VDJdb matching was skewed toward anti-spike CD8 responses and likely underestimated virus-specific expansions by missing private and CD4 specificities.

Reading from cysteine to phenylalanine, the CDR3 counts 15 amino acids. Kept here is only the CDR3 DNA, which spans 45 bases and is read in frame from base 1. From a lookup of the germline V gene, CDR1 and CDR2 are SGDLS and YYNGEE. V sheds 0 bases and J sheds 1 base, leaving 10 bases between their ends. The sequenced sample was whole blood, obtained at baseline. Recombination linked TRBV9 to TRBJ1-1; the D gene assignment is ambiguous. This sequence was found in an adult who was a healthcare worker with PCR-confirmed SARS-CoV-2 infection or an uninfected control (not recorded which). CDR3 sequence: CASSVGSAPNTEAFF. The DNA is as follows: TGTGCCAGCAGCGTAGGGTCAGCACCGAACACTGAAGCTTTCTTT.